Each of the 28 T cell receptor beta chains below was sequenced from the same sample in a study of early T cells in non-severe SARS-CoV-2 infection (dated by TCRdb to about 2021). Receptor libraries were prepared by 5' RACE. This sample was sequenced with a NextSeq 500. The public reads were quality trimmed at Q25 with fastp and then assembled into clones with MiXCR by TCRdb, keeping productive beta chains. Entries are consolidated by CDR3 protein sequence, retaining the most common genes and DNA. The sample table shows about 90,000 distinct CDR3 sequences, and 10% to 15% are seen once. The ten largest make up around 4.8% of the sample. Sequenced here: whole blood, sampled at baseline. Receptors were obtained from an adult who was a healthcare worker with PCR-confirmed SARS-CoV-2 infection or an uninfected control (not recorded which).

This chain uses TRBV11-2 with TRBJ1-3; maybe TRBD1 (5 bases). CDR1 SGHAT and CDR2 FQNNGV come from the germline V gene. CDR3 length: 16 residues. The germline V and J ends were trimmed by 8 bases and 4 bases, with 21 bases remaining between them. CDR3 residues: CASATLFGGDGNTIYF. CDR3 DNA sequence: TGTGCCAGCGCAACCCTTTTTGGAGGGGACGGAAACACCATATATTTT.

The chain has TRBV5-1 and TRBJ1-2; 7 bases fit TRBD1. The CDR3 contains 14 residues. Unmatched junction bases numbered 5, after V lost 3 bases and J lost 3 bases. Germline values: CDR1 SGHRS, CDR2 YFSETQ. The CDR3 region has the DNA TGCGCCAGCAGCTCCAGGGGGGAAGACTATGGCTACACCTTC. Translated, it gives CASSSRGEDYGYTF.

The chain links TRBV7-9 to TRBJ2-7; D possibly corresponds to TRBD1 (5 bases). Per the germline V gene, CDR1 is SEHNR and CDR2 is FQNEAQ (reference sequence). Trimming took off 6 bases at V and 1 base at J, with 13 bases between the two ends. This CDR3 has 14 residues. Written as DNA, the CDR3 is TGTGCCAGCAGTCAGGGTGCCCCTTCCTACGAGCAGTACTTC. This gives the protein CASSQGAPSYEQYF.

This sequence joins TRBV20-1 and TRBJ2-3, with no clear D. Germline CDR1 is DFQATT and CDR2 is SNEGSKA (reference sequence). The V end was cut by 0 bases, the J end by 6 bases, with 7 bases between. The CDR3 is 12 amino acids. The CDR3 region is CSAREPPDTQYF. CDR3 coding DNA: TGCAGTGCTAGAGAACCCCCCGATACGCAGTATTTT.

This chain connects TRBV5-6 to TRBJ2-7; no clear D gene. Germline CDR1 SGHDT, CDR2 YYEEEE. The V and J ends lost 6 bases and 5 bases respectively, with 9 bases between them. This CDR3 contains 11 residues. The CDR3 bases are TGTGCCAGCACAAACTATGACGAGCAGTACTTC. Translation gives CASTNYDEQYF.

This clonotype was recorded a few times. The chain links TRBV4-1 to TRBJ1-1; D is unclear. Per germline, CDR1 MGHRA and CDR2 YSYEKL. Trimming stripped 3 bases from V and 1 base from J, with 12 bases between. The CDR3 totals 15 residues. The CDR3 here is CASSHTPAQNTEAFF. For the CDR3, the DNA is TGCGCCAGCAGCCACACCCCGGCGCAGAACACTGAAGCTTTCTTT.

There are a few counts of this clonotype. CDR3 in amino acids: CASSGKRGRNNEKLFF. In nucleotides, the CDR3 is TGTGCCAGCAGCGGAAAGAGGGGACGGAATAATGAAAAACTGTTTTTT. The V gene is TRBV7-8, the J gene TRBJ1-4; D is perhaps TRBD1 (5 bases). The CDR3 covers 16 residues. CDR1 is SGHVS and CDR2 is FQNEAQ in the germline V gene. V was pared by 5 bases and J by 4 bases, with 17 bases between.

The sample holds many counts of this clonotype. The V gene is TRBV7-9, the J gene TRBJ1-1, with 10 positions matching TRBD1. In germline, CDR1 is SEHNR, CDR2 FQNEAQ (reference sequence). V trimming: 6 bases; J trimming: 3 bases; junction bases outside the gene matches: 4. The CDR3 has 14 residues. The chain's CDR3 is CASSFGQGDTEAFF. The CDR3 DNA reads as TGTGCCAGCAGTTTCGGACAGGGGGACACTGAAGCTTTCTTT.

The chain is built from TRBV4-2 and TRBJ1-2; D ambiguous. V was trimmed by 0 bases and J by 3 bases, leaving 11 bases between them. CDR1 is LGHNA, CDR2 YNFKEQ, per germline. The CDR3 is 15 residues long. This CDR3 is CASSQDSPGYYGYTF. CDR3 nucleotides: TGTGCCAGCAGCCAAGATTCCCCGGGATACTATGGCTACACCTTC.

This clonotype occurred a few times. The V gene is TRBV5-8, the J gene TRBJ2-3, with TRBD1 matching 8 bases. The length of the CDR3 is 15 residues. The V segment lost 1 base and the J segment 3 bases; nucleotides outside the gene matches: 4. CDR1 SGHTS and CDR2 YDEGEE come from the germline V gene. CDR3 region: CASSLTGGPTDTQYF. CDR3 in DNA: TGTGCCAGCAGCTTGACAGGGGGTCCAACAGATACGCAGTATTTT.

This clonotype was seen more than once but under ten times. This rearrangement joins TRBV11-2 to TRBJ2-5; 10 nucleotides match TRBD1. Germline loops: CDR1 SGHAT, CDR2 FQNNGV. CDR3 length: 15 residues. V shed 3 bases, J shed 5 bases, and the junction held 6 bases outside the gene matches. This chain's CDR3 is CASSFRDRGRETQYF. The CDR3, as DNA: TGTGCCAGCAGCTTCCGGGACAGGGGTAGGGAGACCCAGTACTTC.

The V call is TRBV5-4, the J call TRBJ2-5; 14 bases agree with TRBD2. The length of the CDR3 is 16 residues. Germline values: CDR1 SGHNT, CDR2 YYREEE (reference sequence). The trim removed 1 base at V and 6 bases at J, leaving 5 bases unmatched. For the CDR3, the DNA is TGTGCCAGCAGCTTGTTGACTAGCGGGGGGGCGAAGACCCAGTACTTC. Translating it yields CASSLLTSGGAKTQYF.

The chain couples TRBV6-1 to TRBJ2-7; D is undetermined. In germline, CDR1 is MNHNS, CDR2 SASEGT. The CDR3 has 15 residues. Trimming removed 4 bases from V and 0 bases from J, with 13 bases in between. The CDR3 region is CASSAGSTPSYEQYF. In DNA form, the CDR3 reads TGTGCCAGCAGTGCCGGGTCCACTCCCTCCTACGAGCAGTACTTC.

This clonotype was recorded many times. The rearrangement links TRBV29-1 to TRBJ2-3; maybe TRBD2 (7 bases). The germline V gene encodes CDR1 SQVTM and CDR2 ANQGSEA. The CDR3 has 14 amino acids. V gave up 4 bases and J gave up 4 bases, with 15 bases separating them. DNA for the CDR3: TGCAGCGTTGGCCCTTTGGGGGGGCCAGATACGCAGTATTTT. It translates to CSVGPLGGPDTQYF.

This clonotype appeared a single time. The V gene is TRBV20-1, the J gene TRBJ2-2, with 10 bases aligning to TRBD2. Germline loops: CDR1 DFQATT, CDR2 SNEGSKA (reference sequence). J gave up 5 bases and V 1 base, and 4 bases lay outside the gene matches. The CDR3 runs to 15 residues. The CDR3 nucleotides are TGCAGTGCTAGAGCCGTAGCGGGAGGAACCGGGGAGCTGTTTTTT. This gives the protein CSARAVAGGTGELFF.

This clonotype was observed a few times. J is TRBJ2-3 and V is TRBV3-1; D gene ambiguous. The CDR3 is made up of 16 amino acids. Germline CDR1 and CDR2: LGHDT and YNNKEL (reference sequence). The V gene lost 5 bases and the J gene lost 1 base, with 16 bases spanning the gap. The CDR3 reads CASSSYSRLGTDTQYF. The CDR3 DNA sequence: TGTGCCAGCAGCTCTTACTCCCGCTTGGGCACAGATACGCAGTATTTT.

This clonotype was found a few times. CDR3 in DNA: TGTGCCAGCAGCCAAGGCGTAGCGGGAGGAGGGTACGAGCAGTACTTC. Protein product: CASSQGVAGGGYEQYF. The rearrangement uses TRBV3-1 and TRBJ2-7; 10 bases line up with TRBD2. The germline V gene encodes CDR1 LGHDT and CDR2 YNNKEL (reference sequence). The ends lost 1 base at V and 4 bases at J; junction bases unmatched: 7. CDR3 length: 16 residues.

V usage is TRBV30 and J usage is TRBJ2-1; TRBD2 agrees at 10 bases. V shed 1 base, J shed 8 bases, and the junction held 11 bases outside the gene matches. Germline V lookup: CDR1 GTSNPN, CDR2 SVGIG (reference sequence). CDR3 length: 16 amino acids. In DNA form, the CDR3 reads TGTGCCTGGAGTGGGGACTCTAGCGGGAGTAGAGATGAGCAGTTCTTC. Its protein is CAWSGDSSGSRDEQFF.

V gene TRBV7-8 combines with J gene TRBJ2-2; D not resolved. V lost 4 bases and J 8 bases, leaving 20 bases between the germline ends. The germline CDR1 and CDR2 sequences are SGHVS and FQNEAQ. The CDR3 is 16 residues long. CDR3 amino acids: CASSSRRPGLAGELFF. The CDR3 DNA follows: TGTGCCAGCAGCTCGAGAAGGCCCGGTCTGGCAGGGGAGCTGTTTTTT.

The chain recombines TRBV6-5 with TRBJ1-5, with D maybe TRBD1 (5 bases). Per the germline V gene, CDR1 is MNHEY and CDR2 is SVGAGI. This CDR3 region has 14 residues. The V end lost 5 bases, the J end lost 6 bases, and 14 bases lay between the germline ends. The CDR3 DNA follows: TGTGCCAGCAGTAACCGAGGGGTCGGTCAGCCCCAGCATTTT. It yields the protein CASSNRGVGQPQHF.

This clonotype came up many times. The chain has TRBV18 and TRBJ1-1, with D tentatively TRBD1 (5 bases). Deletions cut 2 bases from V and 5 bases from J, with 18 bases between. This CDR3 contains 16 residues. The germline V gene encodes CDR1 KGHSH and CDR2 LQKENI. The chain's CDR3 is CASSPSQGVLGTEAFF. CDR3 bases: TGTGCCAGCTCACCAAGCCAAGGGGTGCTTGGAACTGAAGCTTTCTTT.

This clonotype turned up a few times. V and J are TRBV11-2 and TRBJ2-1; the D gene is possibly TRBD2 (5 bases). The CDR3 has 15 residues. V lost 0 bases and J 2 bases, leaving 8 bases between the germline ends. Germline V gene data show CDR1 as SGHAT and CDR2 as FQNNGV. CDR3 loop: CASSLEREPYNEQFF. The CDR3 coding sequence is TGTGCCAGCAGCTTAGAACGGGAACCCTACAATGAGCAGTTCTTC.

This clonotype was seen a handful of times. The J gene is TRBJ2-5, the V gene TRBV14, with 8 bases fitting TRBD2. The germline CDR1 and CDR2 sequences are SGHDN and FVKESK. The length of the CDR3 is 15 residues. V gave up 0 bases and J gave up 9 bases; unmatched junction bases: 9. In DNA form, the CDR3 reads TGTGCCAGCAGCCAAGAACGAGCGGGAGCCGGTCCCCAGTACTTC. Translation gives CASSQERAGAGPQYF. Combining the CDR3 with reference TRBV14 and TRBJ2-5 gives the whole variable domain EAGVTQFPSHSVIEKGQTVTLRCDPISGHDNLYWYRRVMGKEIKFLLHFVKESKQDESGMPNNRFLAERTGGTYSTLKVQPAELEDSGVYFCASSQERAGAGPQYFGPGTRLLVL.

This clonotype appeared a few times. The V call is TRBV5-1, the J call TRBJ2-1, with a possible D match to TRBD1 (5 bases). The ends were cut back, 5 bases at V and 10 bases at J, with 13 bases in the middle. The length of the CDR3 is 12 residues. Per the germline V gene, CDR1 is SGHRS and CDR2 is YFSETQ. This chain's CDR3 is CASRAERGEQFF. The CDR3 region has the DNA TGCGCCAGCAGGGCGGAAAGGGGCGAGCAGTTCTTC. Using reference TRBV5-1 and TRBJ2-1 for the parts outside the CDR3, the full variable domain is KAGVTQTPRYLIKTRGQQVTLSCSPISGHRSVSWYQQTPGQGLQFLFEYFSETQRNKGNFPGRFSGRQFSNSRSEMNVSTLELGDSALYLCASRAERGEQFFGPGTRLTVL.

The table lists this clonotype with a few counts. The V call is TRBV14, the J call TRBJ2-5, with 11 bases lining up with TRBD2. This CDR3 region has 14 residues. The trim removed 4 bases at V and 4 bases at J, leaving 2 bases unmatched. Germline V gives CDR1 SGHDN, CDR2 FVKESK. CDR3 in DNA: TGTGCCAGCAGCCTCCTAGCGGGAGGAGAGACCCAGTACTTC. Amino acids: CASSLLAGGETQYF.

J is TRBJ2-1 and V is TRBV10-3; TRBD1 aligns across 9 bases. J gave up 1 base and V 0 bases, and 4 bases lay outside the gene matches. Germline V gene lookup returns CDR1 ENHRY and CDR2 SYGVKD. The CDR3 has 17 residues. CDR3 bases: TGTGCCATCAGTGAGTCGATGGGACAGGGATCCTACAATGAGCAGTTCTTC. Translation: CAISESMGQGSYNEQFF.

The table lists this clonotype with many counts. J is TRBJ2-5 and V is TRBV28; TRBD2 matches 10 bases. CDR3 length: 15 amino acids. Germline V lookup: CDR1 MDHEN, CDR2 SYDVKM. V lost 3 bases and J lost 4; bases outside the gene matches: 5. The CDR3 region is CASSFKRGGVETQYF. CDR3 bases: TGTGCCAGCAGTTTTAAGCGGGGGGGCGTAGAGACCCAGTACTTC.

In its sample, this clonotype was seen many times. J is TRBJ2-7 and V is TRBV10-3; D unresolved. This CDR3 spans 13 amino acids. Germline assignment: CDR1 ENHRY and CDR2 SYGVKD. V was clipped by 6 bases and J by 6 bases, with 15 bases between them. The CDR3: CAISPTSSSEQYF. The CDR3 DNA reads TGTGCCATCAGCCCCACTTCCTCGAGCGAGCAGTACTTC.